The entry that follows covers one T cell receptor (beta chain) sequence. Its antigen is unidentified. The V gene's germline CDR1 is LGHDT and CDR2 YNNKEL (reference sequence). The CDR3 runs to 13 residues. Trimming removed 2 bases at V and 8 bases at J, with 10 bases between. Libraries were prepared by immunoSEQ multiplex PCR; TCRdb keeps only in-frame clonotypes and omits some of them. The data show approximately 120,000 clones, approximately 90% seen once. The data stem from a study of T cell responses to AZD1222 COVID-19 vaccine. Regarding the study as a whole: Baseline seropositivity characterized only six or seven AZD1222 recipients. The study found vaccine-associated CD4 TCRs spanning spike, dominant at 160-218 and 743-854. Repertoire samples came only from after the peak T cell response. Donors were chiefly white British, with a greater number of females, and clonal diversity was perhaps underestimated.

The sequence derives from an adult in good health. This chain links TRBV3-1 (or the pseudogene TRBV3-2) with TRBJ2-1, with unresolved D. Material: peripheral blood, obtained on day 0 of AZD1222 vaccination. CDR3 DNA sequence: TGTGCCAGCAGCCAACTGAGAGCACATGAGCAGTTCTTC. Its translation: CASSQLRAHEQFF.